These 28 T cell receptor beta chains originate from one sample sequenced in a study of blood T cell repertoires in COVID-19. The data were produced by immunoSEQ multiplex PCR, yet TCRdb's version contains in-frame clones alone and is incomplete. In the table there are some 88,000 clones, about 90% of which are singletons. Sequenced input: peripheral blood. Receptor source: a human donor with active COVID-19. The donor label of this sample is uncertain.

CDR3 sequence (DNA): TGTGCCAGTAGTCTCGACACGCGCGGGGCCAACGTCCTGACTTTC. It translates to CASSLDTRGANVLTF. The chain carries TRBV19 and TRBJ2-6; no clear D. Germline values: CDR1 LNHDA, CDR2 SQIVND (reference sequence). This CDR3 has 15 amino acids. Deletions cut 5 bases from V and 4 bases from J, with 12 bases between.

The V call is TRBV28, the J call TRBJ1-6, with D tentatively TRBD1 (5 bases). Germline V gene data show CDR1 as MDHEN and CDR2 as SYDVKM. V lost 8 bases to trimming and J lost 7 bases, with 15 bases between them. CDR3 length equals 14 residues. CDR3: CASSPGTDNSPLHF. The CDR3 DNA is TGTGCCAGCTCTCCCGGGACTGACAATTCACCCCTCCACTTT.

This CDR3 reads CASSAGVPKDEKLFF. The DNA for the CDR3 is TGTGCCAGTAGTGCCGGGGTCCCAAAGGATGAAAAACTGTTTTTT. V gene TRBV19 combines with J gene TRBJ1-4; D unclear. This CDR3 is 15 amino acids long. Germline assignment: CDR1 LNHDA and CDR2 SQIVND (reference sequence). V lost 5 bases, J lost 6 bases, and 16 bases lay in between.

The gene calls are TRBV24-1 and TRBJ2-2; D perhaps matches TRBD2 (6 bases). The germline gives CDR1 KGHDR, CDR2 SFDVKD. V shed 4 bases and J shed 6 bases, with 17 bases lying between them. This CDR3 comprises 16 residues. The CDR3 DNA sequence: TGTGCCACCAGTGACCCCTCAGGAGGGATCCCCGGGGAGCTGTTTTTT. Protein: CATSDPSGGIPGELFF.

The V and J genes are TRBV5-7 and TRBJ1-2; 8 positions agree with TRBD1. TRBV5-7 is treated as an ORF (open reading frame) with a function not yet certain. CDR3 length equals 17 residues. The V gene end was trimmed by 0 bases and the J gene end by 3 bases; junction bases not matched to a gene: 10. CDR3 bases: TGTGCCAGCAGCTTGGCGCAGGGGGCGCGCTCCTACTATGGCTACACCTTC. This translates into CASSLAQGARSYYGYTF.

The genes are TRBV5-1 and TRBJ2-2; 12 bases match TRBD2. This CDR3 region has 16 residues. Trimming removed 4 bases from V and 6 bases from J; junction bases left unmatched: 7. Germline CDR1 SGHRS, CDR2 YFSETQ. CDR3 bases: TGCGCCAGCAGCCTACCTAGCGGGGGGGCATCCGGGGAGCTGTTTTTT. Translated: CASSLPSGGASGELFF.

The rearrangement uses TRBV4-1 and TRBJ2-1; a possible D gene is TRBD2 (6 bases). V was shortened by 1 base and J by 4 bases, with 11 bases between the two germline ends. This CDR3 is built from 15 residues. Germline-derived CDR1 and CDR2 are MGHRA and YSYEKL. The CDR3 loop reads CASSQVSGGYNEQFF. Here the CDR3 DNA reads TGCGCCAGCAGCCAAGTTAGCGGTGGGTACAATGAGCAGTTCTTC.

This clone was observed a few times. V and J are TRBV20-1 and TRBJ2-2; 8 nucleotides line up with TRBD2. The V segment lost 3 bases and the J segment 7 bases; nucleotides outside the gene matches: 7. The length of the CDR3 is 14 residues. The germline gives CDR1 DFQATT, CDR2 SNEGSKA (reference sequence). The CDR3 here is CSASSRGGYGELFF. The CDR3 DNA reads TGCAGTGCTAGTTCTCGCGGGGGGTACGGGGAGCTGTTTTTT.

The rearrangement uses TRBV28 and TRBJ2-2, with 8 bases lining up with TRBD1. With 3 bases clipped from V and 3 bases from J, the junction kept 3 bases outside the gene matches. Germline CDR1 MDHEN, CDR2 SYDVKM. The CDR3 is 15 residues long. CDR3 in DNA: TGTGCCAGCAGTTTGGACAGGGTTGACACCGGGGAGCTGTTTTTT. It yields the protein CASSLDRVDTGELFF. Full variable domain (missing parts from reference TRBV28 and TRBJ2-2): DVKVTQSSRYLVKRTGEKVFLECVQDMDHENMFWYRQDPGLGLRLIYFSYDVKMKEKGDIPEGYSVSREKKERFSLILESASTNQTSMYLCASSLDRVDTGELFFGEGSRLTVL.

The chain recombines TRBV9 with TRBJ1-1, with 8 bases lining up with TRBD1. This CDR3 is built from 14 residues. Trimming removed 1 base from V and 4 bases from J; junction bases left unmatched: 3. Per germline, CDR1 SGDLS and CDR2 YYNGEE. This CDR3 reads CASSVQGATTEAFF. The CDR3 DNA sequence: TGTGCCAGCAGCGTACAGGGGGCCACCACTGAAGCTTTCTTT.

The chain uses TRBV19 and TRBJ1-1; D is ambiguous. CDR1 and CDR2 (germline): LNHDA, SQIVND (reference sequence). The V and J ends lost 1 base and 1 base respectively, with 13 bases between them. This CDR3 is 16 amino acids long. CDR3 in DNA: TGTGCCAGTAGTATAGCTGGCAGACTAGAGAACACTGAAGCTTTCTTT. This sequence encodes CASSIAGRLENTEAFF.

This sequence joins TRBV27 and TRBJ1-2, with D possibly being TRBD1 (6 bases). Germline CDR1 is MNHEY and CDR2 is SMNVEV (reference sequence). Trimming took off 8 bases at V and 8 bases at J, with 24 bases between the two ends. This CDR3 comprises 15 residues. CDR3 bases: TGTGCCAGCGGGGGCCTCAGTCGGACGCTACTGGGCTACACCTTC. It specifies CASGGLSRTLLGYTF.

The genes are TRBV6-6 and TRBJ1-1, with TRBD1 matching over 10 bases. Germline CDR1 and CDR2: MNHNY and SVGAGI (reference sequence). The CDR3 is 15 residues long. The J segment lost 7 bases and the V segment lost 3 bases, leaving 8 bases of the junction unmatched. CDR3 sequence reads: CASSYRDRGKGEAFF. The CDR3 bases are TGTGCCAGCAGTTATCGGGACAGGGGCAAGGGTGAAGCTTTCTTT.

This chain joins TRBV5-4 and TRBJ1-3; D perhaps matches TRBD1 (5 bases). The CDR3 runs to 15 residues. Per germline, CDR1 SGHNT and CDR2 YYREEE (reference sequence). V gave up 4 bases and J gave up 1 base, with 12 bases separating them. This CDR3 is CASSGAGRSGNTIYF. CDR3 DNA sequence: TGTGCCAGCAGCGGCGCAGGGAGGTCTGGAAACACCATATATTTT.

J is TRBJ2-7 and V is TRBV3-1 (or the pseudogene TRBV3-2); D is uncertain. Trimming shortened V by 4 bases and J by 1 base, and 14 bases separated the two germline ends. This CDR3 has 15 amino acids. The germline V gene encodes CDR1 LGHDT and CDR2 YNNKEL (reference sequence). The CDR3 protein is CASSPAGGSSYEQYF. The CDR3, as DNA: TGTGCCAGCAGCCCGGCCGGCGGCAGTTCCTACGAGCAGTACTTC.

This clone was observed once. The CDR3 coding sequence is TGTGCCAGCAGCTTGGGCGGGGGGGCTGGCACAGATACGCAGTATTTT. The encoded protein is CASSLGGGAGTDTQYF. The rearrangement joins TRBV5-6 to TRBJ2-3, with TRBD2 matching over 9 bases. The CDR3 length is 16 residues. The J segment lost 1 base and the V segment lost 0 bases, leaving 3 bases of the junction unmatched. Germline CDR1 is SGHDT and CDR2 is YYEEEE.

This rearrangement joins TRBV9 to TRBJ1-3; 8 positions match TRBD1. The CDR3 is made up of 15 amino acids. The germline CDR1 and CDR2 sequences are SGDLS and YYNGEE. The J segment lost 0 bases and the V segment lost 3 bases, leaving 2 bases of the junction unmatched. CDR3 nucleotide sequence: TGTGCCAGCAGCGCGACAGGGGTCTCTGGAAACACCATATATTTT. Protein sequence: CASSATGVSGNTIYF.

J is TRBJ1-4 and V is TRBV25-1, with a tentative D call TRBD1 (6 bases). CDR1 is MGHDK and CDR2 is SYGVNS in the germline V gene. Trimming stripped 4 bases from V and 6 bases from J, with 12 bases between. The CDR3 consists of 14 residues. The CDR3 reads CASSGWAGDEKLFF. CDR3 bases: TGTGCCAGCAGTGGGTGGGCAGGGGATGAAAAACTGTTTTTT.

The chain joins TRBV18 to TRBJ2-2, with TRBD1 matching 10 bases. From germline, CDR1 is KGHSH and CDR2 LQKENI. The CDR3 covers 17 residues. J lost 1 base, V lost 4 bases, and 6 bases had no gene match. CDR3 amino acids: CASSQLRDRGNTGELFF. The CDR3 coding sequence is TGTGCCAGCTCACAACTCCGGGACAGGGGGAACACCGGGGAGCTGTTTTTT.

CDR3: CASSQVLSGANVLTF. In DNA, the CDR3 is TGCGCCAGCAGCCAAGTTCTCTCTGGGGCCAACGTCCTGACTTTC. V and J are TRBV4-1 and TRBJ2-6; D not resolved. V was clipped by 1 base and J by 0 bases, with 4 bases between them. Looked up from germline, CDR1 is MGHRA and CDR2 is YSYEKL. CDR3 length: 15 residues.

The chain is built from TRBV6-5 and TRBJ1-2; D perhaps matches TRBD1 (5 bases). The germline V gene has CDR1 MNHEY and CDR2 SVGAGI. The CDR3 is made up of 13 amino acids. The germline V and J ends were trimmed by 6 bases and 2 bases, with 10 bases remaining between them. CDR3 nucleotides: TGTGCCAGCAGACCAGGGTTGAACTATGGCTACACCTTC. Translated: CASRPGLNYGYTF.

V is TRBV9 and J is TRBJ2-4; 11 bases map to TRBD2. The ends lost 4 bases at V and 8 bases at J; junction bases unmatched: 5. The CDR3 is made up of 14 amino acids. Germline V CDR1 and CDR2: SGDLS, YYNGEE. The CDR3 protein is CASSPVSGGDIQYF. CDR3 in DNA: TGTGCCAGCAGCCCCGTTAGCGGGGGGGACATTCAGTACTTC. The full variable domain, in which reference TRBV9 and TRBJ2-4 provide the parts outside the CDR3, is DSGVTQTPKHLITATGQRVTLRCSPRSGDLSVYWYQQSLDQGLQFLIQYYNGEERAKGNILERFSAQQFPDLHSELNLSSLELGDSALYFCASSPVSGGDIQYFGAGTRLSVL.

The chain is built from TRBV2 and TRBJ1-1; D perhaps matches TRBD1 (5 bases). The length of the CDR3 is 14 residues. Germline V gene sequence: CDR1 SNHLY, CDR2 FYNNEI. Trimming stripped 6 bases from V and 2 bases from J, with 13 bases between. CDR3 amino acids: CASRPDRTNTEAFF. CDR3 bases: TGTGCCAGCAGACCCGACAGAACCAACACTGAAGCTTTCTTT.

The chain couples TRBV6-5 to TRBJ2-1; no clear D gene. Trimming removed 4 bases from V and 3 bases from J, with 13 bases in between. In germline, CDR1 is MNHEY, CDR2 SVGAGI. The CDR3 has 15 amino acids. This chain's CDR3 is CASSSLTPYYNEQFF. The CDR3 coding sequence is TGTGCCAGCAGTTCCCTAACCCCTTACTACAATGAGCAGTTCTTC.

V gene TRBV3-1 (or the pseudogene TRBV3-2) combines with J gene TRBJ2-7; D is perhaps TRBD2 (5 bases). Germline CDR1 reads LGHDT; CDR2 reads YNNKEL (reference sequence). V lost 0 bases, J lost 0 bases, and 12 bases lay in between. The CDR3 extends over 16 amino acids. Here the CDR3 reads CASSQEEDTPSYEQYF. In DNA form, the CDR3 reads TGTGCCAGCAGCCAAGAGGAGGATACTCCCTCCTACGAGCAGTACTTC.

The chain uses TRBV7-2 and TRBJ2-1; 11 bases map to TRBD2. V was clipped by 4 bases and J by 4 bases; unmatched bases: 15. This CDR3 is 19 amino acids long. Germline V gene lookup returns CDR1 SGHTA and CDR2 FQGNSA. CDR3 DNA sequence: TGTGCCAGCAGCTCCCTAGCGGGGGGCGCTACTATAATATACAATGAGCAGTTCTTC. Its protein is CASSSLAGGATIIYNEQFF.

V and J are TRBV6-1 and TRBJ1-1; 10 nucleotides align to TRBD1. Trimming cost V 2 bases and J 10 bases; bases outside gene matches: 7. The CDR3 has 14 amino acids. CDR1 is MNHNS, CDR2 SASEGT, per germline. The CDR3 DNA is TGTGCCAGCAGTGAAAGGACAGGGGGGAGAGGAGCTTTCTTT. Amino acid sequence: CASSERTGGRGAFF.

This chain joins TRBV5-6 and TRBJ1-1; possibly TRBD1 for D (6 bases). Trimming took 6 bases from V and 6 from J, leaving 21 bases between them. Germline CDR1 SGHDT, CDR2 YYEEEE. The CDR3 extends over 15 amino acids. CDR3 DNA: TGTGCCAGCACCGCGGGGGCGCGGATGGTTGCTGAAGCTTTCTTT. Translated: CASTAGARMVAEAFF.